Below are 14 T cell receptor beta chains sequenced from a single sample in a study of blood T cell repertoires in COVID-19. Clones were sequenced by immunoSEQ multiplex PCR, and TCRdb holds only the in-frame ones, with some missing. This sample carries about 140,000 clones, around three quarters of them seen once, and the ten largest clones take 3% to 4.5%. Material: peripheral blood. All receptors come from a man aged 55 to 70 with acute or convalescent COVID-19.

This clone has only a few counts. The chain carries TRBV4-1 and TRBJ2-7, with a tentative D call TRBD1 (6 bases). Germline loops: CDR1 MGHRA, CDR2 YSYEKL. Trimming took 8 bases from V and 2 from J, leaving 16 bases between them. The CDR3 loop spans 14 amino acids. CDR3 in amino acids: CASARDINAYEQYF. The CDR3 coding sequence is TGCGCCAGCGCCCGGGACATCAATGCCTACGAGCAGTACTTC.

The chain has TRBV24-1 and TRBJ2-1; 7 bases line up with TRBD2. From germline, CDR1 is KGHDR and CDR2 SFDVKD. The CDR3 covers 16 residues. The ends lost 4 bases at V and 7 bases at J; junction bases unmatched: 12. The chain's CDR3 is CATSETGTTRLNEQFF. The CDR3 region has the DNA TGTGCCACCAGTGAGACCGGGACTACCAGGTTGAATGAGCAGTTCTTC.

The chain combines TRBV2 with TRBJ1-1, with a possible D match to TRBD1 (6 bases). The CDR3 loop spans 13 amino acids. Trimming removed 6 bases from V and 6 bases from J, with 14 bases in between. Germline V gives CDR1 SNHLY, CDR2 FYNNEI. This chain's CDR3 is CASSPGHRAEAFF. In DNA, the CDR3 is TGTGCCAGCAGCCCGGGACACCGGGCTGAAGCTTTCTTT.

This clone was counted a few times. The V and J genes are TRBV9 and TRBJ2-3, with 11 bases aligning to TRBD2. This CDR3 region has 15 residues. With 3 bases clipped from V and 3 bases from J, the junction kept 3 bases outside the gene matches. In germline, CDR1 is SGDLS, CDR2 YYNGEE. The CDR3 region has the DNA TGTGCCAGCAGCGCCTGGACTAGCGGGACAGATACGCAGTATTTT. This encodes CASSAWTSGTDTQYF.

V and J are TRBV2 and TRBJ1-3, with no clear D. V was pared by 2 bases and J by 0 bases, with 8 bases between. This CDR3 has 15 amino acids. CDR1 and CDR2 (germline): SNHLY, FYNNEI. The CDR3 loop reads CASSELSDSGNTIYF. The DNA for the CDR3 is TGTGCCAGCAGTGAATTGTCAGACTCTGGAAACACCATATATTTT.

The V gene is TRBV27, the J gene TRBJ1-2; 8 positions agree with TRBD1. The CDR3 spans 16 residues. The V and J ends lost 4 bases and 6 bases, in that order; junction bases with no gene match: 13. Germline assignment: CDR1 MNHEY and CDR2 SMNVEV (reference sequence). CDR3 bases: TGTGCCAGCAGTTCCCGTTATCTCGACAGGGGAGATGGCTACACCTTC. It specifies CASSSRYLDRGDGYTF.

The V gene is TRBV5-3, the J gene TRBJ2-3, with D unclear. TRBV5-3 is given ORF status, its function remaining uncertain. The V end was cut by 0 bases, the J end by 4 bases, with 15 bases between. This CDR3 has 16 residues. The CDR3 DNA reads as TGTGCCAGAAGCTTGGCCCAAATGACAAGTCCAGATACGCAGTATTTT. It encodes CARSLAQMTSPDTQYF.

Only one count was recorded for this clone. The CDR3 loop is CASSLATGINTGELFF. DNA of the CDR3: TGTGCCAGCAGTCTAGCGACAGGGATAAACACCGGGGAGCTGTTTTTT. The chain uses TRBV6-2 or TRBV6-3 and TRBJ2-2; D perhaps matches TRBD1 (7 bases). The CDR3 has 16 residues. V lost 5 bases and J lost 2, with 15 bases in between. In germline, CDR1 is MNHEY, CDR2 SVGEGT.

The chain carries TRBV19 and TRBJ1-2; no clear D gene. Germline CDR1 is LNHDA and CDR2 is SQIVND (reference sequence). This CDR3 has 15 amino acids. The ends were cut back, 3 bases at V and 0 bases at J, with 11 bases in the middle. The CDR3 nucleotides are TGTGCCAGTAGTATCACACGCGGGGCTAACTATGGCTACACCTTC. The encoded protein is CASSITRGANYGYTF. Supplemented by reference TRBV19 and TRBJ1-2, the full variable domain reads DGGITQSPKYLFRKEGQNVTLSCEQNLNHDAMYWYRQDPGQGLRLIYYSQIVNDFQKGDIAEGYSVSREKKESFPLTVTSAQKNPTAFYLCASSITRGANYGYTFGSGTRLTVV.

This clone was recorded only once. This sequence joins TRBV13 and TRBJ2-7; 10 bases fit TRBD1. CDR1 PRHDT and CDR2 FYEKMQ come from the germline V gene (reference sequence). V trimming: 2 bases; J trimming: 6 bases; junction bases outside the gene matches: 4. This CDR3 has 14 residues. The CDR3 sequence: CASSLRTGGLEQYF. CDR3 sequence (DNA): TGTGCCAGCAGCTTACGGACAGGGGGTCTCGAGCAGTACTTC.

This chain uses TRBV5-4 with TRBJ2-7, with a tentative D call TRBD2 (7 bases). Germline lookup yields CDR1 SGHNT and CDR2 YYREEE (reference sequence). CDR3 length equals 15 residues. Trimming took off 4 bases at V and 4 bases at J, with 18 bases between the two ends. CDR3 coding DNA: TGTGCCAGCAGCCCCGTTCGGGGGGCGAGTTACGAGCAGTACTTC. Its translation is CASSPVRGASYEQYF.

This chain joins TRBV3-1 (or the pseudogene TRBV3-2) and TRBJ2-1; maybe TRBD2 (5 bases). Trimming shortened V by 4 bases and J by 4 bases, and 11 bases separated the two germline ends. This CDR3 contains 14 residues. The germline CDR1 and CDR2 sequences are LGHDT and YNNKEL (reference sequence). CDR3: CASSLGLNYNEQFF. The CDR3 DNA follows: TGTGCCAGCAGCCTCGGACTTAATTACAATGAGCAGTTCTTC.

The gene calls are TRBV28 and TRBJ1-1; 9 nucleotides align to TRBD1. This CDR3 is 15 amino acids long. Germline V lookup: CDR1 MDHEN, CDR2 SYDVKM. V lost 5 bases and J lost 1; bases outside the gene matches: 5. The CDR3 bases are TGTGCCAGCAGTGCCCTGGGACAGGGGAACACTGAAGCTTTCTTT. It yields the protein CASSALGQGNTEAFF.

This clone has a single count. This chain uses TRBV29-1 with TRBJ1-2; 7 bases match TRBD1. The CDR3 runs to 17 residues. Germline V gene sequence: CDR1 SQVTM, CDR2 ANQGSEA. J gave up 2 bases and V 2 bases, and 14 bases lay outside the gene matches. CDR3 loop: CSVEIGGSGHLNYGYTF. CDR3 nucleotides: TGCAGCGTTGAAATAGGGGGCTCGGGACACCTAAACTATGGCTACACCTTC. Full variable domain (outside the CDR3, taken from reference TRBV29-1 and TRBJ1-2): SAVISQKPSRDICQRGTSLTIQCQVDSQVTMMFWYRQQPGQSLTLIATANQGSEATYESGFVIDKFPISRPNLTFSTLTVSNMSPEDSSIYLCSVEIGGSGHLNYGYTFGSGTRLTVV.